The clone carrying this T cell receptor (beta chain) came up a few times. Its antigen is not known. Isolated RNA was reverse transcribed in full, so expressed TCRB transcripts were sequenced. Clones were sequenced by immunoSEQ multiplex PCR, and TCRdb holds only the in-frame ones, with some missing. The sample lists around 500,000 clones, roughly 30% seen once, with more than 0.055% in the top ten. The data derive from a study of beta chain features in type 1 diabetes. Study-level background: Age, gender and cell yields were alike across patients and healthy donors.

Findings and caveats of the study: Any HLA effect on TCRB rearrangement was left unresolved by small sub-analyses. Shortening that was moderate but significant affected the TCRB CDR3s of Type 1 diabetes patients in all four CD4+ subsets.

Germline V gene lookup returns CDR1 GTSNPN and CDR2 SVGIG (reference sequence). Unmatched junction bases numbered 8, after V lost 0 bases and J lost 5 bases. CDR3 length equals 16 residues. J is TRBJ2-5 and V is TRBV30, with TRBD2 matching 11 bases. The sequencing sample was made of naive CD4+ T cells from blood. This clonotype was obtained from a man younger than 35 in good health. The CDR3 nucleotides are TGTGCCTGGAGTGTAGCCCTAGCGGGAGGCGTGGAGACCCAGTACTTC. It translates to CAWSVALAGGVETQYF.